This T cell receptor beta chain was retrieved from a study of shared clonotypes between healthy human individuals. Study observations and caveats: In general, naive subsets displayed greater estimated richness than memory subsets did.

This clone appeared a few times. As yet, its antigen is unknown. Germline lookup yields CDR1 MDHEN and CDR2 SYDVKM. CDR3 length: 12 amino acids. V lost 6 bases to trimming and J lost 4 bases; unmatched junction nucleotides: 2. Deep level was the assay's run setting. Repertoires were generated with immunoSEQ multiplex PCR, while TCRdb's copy carries only in-frame clones and drops some. Of approximately 330,000 clones in the sample, about 70% are singletons; the top ten hold roughly a tenth. The chain employs TRBV28 and TRBJ1-2; 7 positions match TRBD1. The sequence was collected from a man aged 30 to 45 in good health. The source material was memory CD4+ T cells sorted from blood. The subset denotes: CD45RA-negative fraction. The CDR3 spells CASRSGGYGYTF. The CDR3 region has the DNA TGTGCCAGCAGGTCAGGGGGCTATGGCTACACCTTC.